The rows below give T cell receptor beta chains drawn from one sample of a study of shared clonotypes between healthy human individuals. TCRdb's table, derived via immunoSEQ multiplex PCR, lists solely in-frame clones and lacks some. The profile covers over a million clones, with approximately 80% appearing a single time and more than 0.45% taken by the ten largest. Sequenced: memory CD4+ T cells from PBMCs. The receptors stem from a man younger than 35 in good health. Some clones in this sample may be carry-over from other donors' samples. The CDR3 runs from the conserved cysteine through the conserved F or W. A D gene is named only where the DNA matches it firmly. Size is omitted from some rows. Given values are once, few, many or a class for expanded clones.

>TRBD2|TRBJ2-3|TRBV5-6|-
TGTGCCAGCAGCTTGACTAGCGGGACGGGGGATACGCAGTATTTT
CASSLTSGTGDTQYF
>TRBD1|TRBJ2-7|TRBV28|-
TGTGCCAGCAGTTTACTTCCCGGACAGGGTATGAACGAGCAGTACTTC
CASSLLPGQGMNEQYF
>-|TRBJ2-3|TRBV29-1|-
TGCAGCGTTGAGAGGGAACGTACGCAGTATTTT
CSVERERTQYF
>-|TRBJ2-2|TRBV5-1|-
TGCGCCAGCAGCTTGGGAAGGGCGGGCACCGGGGAGCTGTTTTTT
CASSLGRAGTGELFF
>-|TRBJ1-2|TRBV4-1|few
TGCGCCAGCAGCCTGGGACACCGAGCTAACTATGGCTACACCTTC
CASSLGHRANYGYTF
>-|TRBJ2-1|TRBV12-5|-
TGTGCTAGTGGTTTGAGTGGGGTCAATGAGCAGTTCTTC
CASGLSGVNEQFF
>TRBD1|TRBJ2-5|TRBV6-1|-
TGTGCCAGCAGTCGGGACAGGGGAGAGACCCAGTACTTC
CASSRDRGETQYF
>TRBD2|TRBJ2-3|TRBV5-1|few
TGCGCCAGCAGCCTAAGCGGGAGGGCCGGCACAGATACGCAGTATTTT
CASSLSGRAGTDTQYF
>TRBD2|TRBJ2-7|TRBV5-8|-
TGTGCCAGCTTGGCCGGGACTAGCGGGAGGCAGTACTTC
CASLAGTSGRQYF
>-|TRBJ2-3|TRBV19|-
TGTGCCAGTAGTATATGGAGGAAAGATACGCAGTATTTT
CASSIWRKDTQYF
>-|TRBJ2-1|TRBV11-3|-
TGTGCCAGCAGCTTAGAGGCTGACGAGCAGTTCTTC
CASSLEADEQFF
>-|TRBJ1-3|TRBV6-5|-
TGTGCCAGCTCCGGGTTAGGAAACACCATATATTTT
CASSGLGNTIYF
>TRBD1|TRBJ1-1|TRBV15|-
TGTGCCACCAGCCCTCGGACAGGGGACACTGAAGCTTTCTTT
CATSPRTGDTEAFF
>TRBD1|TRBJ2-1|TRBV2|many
TGTGCCAGCAAGGAGACAGGGGGCGGAAATGAGCAGTTCTTC
CASKETGGGNEQFF
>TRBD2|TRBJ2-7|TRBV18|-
TGTGCCAGCTCACCTTTTGGCGGGAGGACGAGGTACGAGCAGTACTTC
CASSPFGGRTRYEQYF
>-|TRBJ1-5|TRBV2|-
TGTGCCAGCAGTGAGGAGGGCGGCCAGCCCCAGCATTTT
CASSEEGGQPQHF